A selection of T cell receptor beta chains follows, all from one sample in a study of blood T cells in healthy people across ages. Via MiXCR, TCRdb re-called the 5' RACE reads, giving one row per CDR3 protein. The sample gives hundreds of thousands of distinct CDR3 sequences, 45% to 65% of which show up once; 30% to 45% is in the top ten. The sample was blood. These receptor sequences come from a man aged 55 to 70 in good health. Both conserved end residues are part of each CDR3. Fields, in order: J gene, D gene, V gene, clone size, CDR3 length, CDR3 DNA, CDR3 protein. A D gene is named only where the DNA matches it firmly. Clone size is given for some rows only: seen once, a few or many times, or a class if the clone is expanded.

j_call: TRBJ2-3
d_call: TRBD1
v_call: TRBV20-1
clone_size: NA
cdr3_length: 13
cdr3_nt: TGCAGTGCTATGACAGGGGGCACAGATACGCAGTATTTT
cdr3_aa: CSAMTGGTDTQYF

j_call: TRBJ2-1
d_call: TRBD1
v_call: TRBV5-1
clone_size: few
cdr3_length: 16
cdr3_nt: TGCGCCAGCAGCTCCATCCGGGACAGGGGACTTTATGAGCAGTTCTTC
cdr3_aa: CASSSIRDRGLYEQFF

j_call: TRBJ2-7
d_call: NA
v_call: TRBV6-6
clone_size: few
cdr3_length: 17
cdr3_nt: TGTGCCAGCATCGCCTCCCGGAGGGATTCTGGCACCTACGAGCAGTACTTC
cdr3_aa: CASIASRRDSGTYEQYF

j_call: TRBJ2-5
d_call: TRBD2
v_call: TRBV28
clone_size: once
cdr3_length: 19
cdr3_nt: TGTGCCAGCAGTCGTTCGGGACTAGCGGGGGGGCCGGCCGGAAAGACCCAGTACTTC
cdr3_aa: CASSRSGLAGGPAGKTQYF

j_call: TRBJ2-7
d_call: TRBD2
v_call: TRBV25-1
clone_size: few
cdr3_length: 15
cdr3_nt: TGTGCCAGCAGTGAATATCAGCGGGGTTCCTACGAGCAGTACTTC
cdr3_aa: CASSEYQRGSYEQYF

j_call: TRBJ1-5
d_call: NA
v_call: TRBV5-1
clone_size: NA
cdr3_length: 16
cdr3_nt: TGCGCCAGCAGCTCGGGGGGTGTGGGAAACGGTCAGCCCCAGCATTTT
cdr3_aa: CASSSGGVGNGQPQHF

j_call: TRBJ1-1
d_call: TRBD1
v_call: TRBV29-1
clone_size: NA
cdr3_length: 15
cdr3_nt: TGCAGCGCCATACCACCGGGACAGGGGTATAGTGAAGCTTTCTTT
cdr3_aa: CSAIPPGQGYSEAFF

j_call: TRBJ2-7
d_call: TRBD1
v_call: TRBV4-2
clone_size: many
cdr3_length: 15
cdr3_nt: TGTGCCAGCAGCCAACGCGACAGGGGGGGATACGAGCAGTACTTC
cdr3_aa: CASSQRDRGGYEQYF

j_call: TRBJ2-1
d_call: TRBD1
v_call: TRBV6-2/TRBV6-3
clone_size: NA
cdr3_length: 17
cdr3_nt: TGTGCCAGCAGCAAGCTGTACAGGGGCCAGCCAGGCGGTGAGCAGTTCTTC
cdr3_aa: CASSKLYRGQPGGEQFF

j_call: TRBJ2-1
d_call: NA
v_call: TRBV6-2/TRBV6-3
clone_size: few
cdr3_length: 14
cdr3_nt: TGTGCCAGCAGTTACGACAGAACCTACAATGAGCAGTTCTTC
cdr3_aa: CASSYDRTYNEQFF

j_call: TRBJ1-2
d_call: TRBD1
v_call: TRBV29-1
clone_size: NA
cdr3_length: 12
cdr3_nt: TGCAGCGCCGGACAGGGTGAATATGGCTACACCTTC
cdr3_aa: CSAGQGEYGYTF

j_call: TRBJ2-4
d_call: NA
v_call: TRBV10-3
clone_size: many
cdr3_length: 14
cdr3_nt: TGTGCCATCAGTGTGGGAAGCGGCAAAAACATTCAGTACTTC
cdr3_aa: CAISVGSGKNIQYF

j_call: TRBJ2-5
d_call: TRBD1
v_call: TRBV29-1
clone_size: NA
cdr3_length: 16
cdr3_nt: TGCAGCGTTGAGCCGCAGGGGGCGAGTTTCGGGGAGACCCAGTACTTC
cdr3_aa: CSVEPQGASFGETQYF

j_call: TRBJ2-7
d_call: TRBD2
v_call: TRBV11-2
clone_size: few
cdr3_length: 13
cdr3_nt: TGTGCCAGCAGCCCCGGGACTAGCGGGGGGCAGTACTTC
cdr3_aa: CASSPGTSGGQYF

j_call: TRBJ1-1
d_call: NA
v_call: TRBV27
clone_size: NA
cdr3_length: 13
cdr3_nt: TGTGCCAGCAGAGGGGATTGGGGCGCTGAAGCTTTCTTT
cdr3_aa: CASRGDWGAEAFF

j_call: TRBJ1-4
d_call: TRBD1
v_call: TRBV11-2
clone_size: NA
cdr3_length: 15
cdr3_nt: TGTGCCAGCAGCACTATACAGGGGTTAAATGAAAAACTGTTTTTT
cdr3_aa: CASSTIQGLNEKLFF

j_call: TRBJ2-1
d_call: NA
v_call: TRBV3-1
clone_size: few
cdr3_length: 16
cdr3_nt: TGTGCCAGCACAGAGGACACCGCCCGCTCCTACAATGAGCAGTTCTTC
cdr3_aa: CASTEDTARSYNEQFF

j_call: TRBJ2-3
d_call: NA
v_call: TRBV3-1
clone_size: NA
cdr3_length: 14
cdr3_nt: TGTGCCAGCTCACCCTCAGGGAGCACAGATACGCAGTATTTT
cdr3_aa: CASSPSGSTDTQYF

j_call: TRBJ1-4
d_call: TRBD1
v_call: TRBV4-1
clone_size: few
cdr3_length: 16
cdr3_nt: TGCGCCAGCAGCCAAGGGATGGGACAGGGGAATGAAAAACTGTTTTTT
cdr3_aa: CASSQGMGQGNEKLFF

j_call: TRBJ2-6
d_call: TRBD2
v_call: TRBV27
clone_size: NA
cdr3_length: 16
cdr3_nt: TGTGCCAGCGGCGGGGGGTTTAGCTCTGGGGCCAACGTCCTGACTTTC
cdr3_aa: CASGGGFSSGANVLTF

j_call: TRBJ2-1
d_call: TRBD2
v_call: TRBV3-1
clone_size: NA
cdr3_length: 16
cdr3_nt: TGTGCCAGCAGCCCTCCTAGTGCTAGCGGGGCCAATGAGCAGTTCTTC
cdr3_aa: CASSPPSASGANEQFF

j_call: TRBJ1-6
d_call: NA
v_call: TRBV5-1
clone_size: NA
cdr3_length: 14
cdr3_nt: TGCGCCAGCGCGACAGGCGTTTATAATTCACCCCTCCACTTT
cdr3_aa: CASATGVYNSPLHF

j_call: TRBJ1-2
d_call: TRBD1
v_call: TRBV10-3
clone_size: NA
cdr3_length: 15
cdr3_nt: TGTGCCATCGATCCGGGACAGGGAGGCCTTCGTGGCTACACCTTC
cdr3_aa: CAIDPGQGGLRGYTF

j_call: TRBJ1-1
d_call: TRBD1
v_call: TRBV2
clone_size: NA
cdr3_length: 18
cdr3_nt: TGTGCCAGCACCGTAAAGCCACCGGGACAGGGGACTGGGACTGAAGCTTTCTTT
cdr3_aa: CASTVKPPGQGTGTEAFF

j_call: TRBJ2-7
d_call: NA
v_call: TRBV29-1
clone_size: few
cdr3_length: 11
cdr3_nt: TGCAGCGTCAGGGCCACCTACGAGCAGTACTTC
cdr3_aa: CSVRATYEQYF

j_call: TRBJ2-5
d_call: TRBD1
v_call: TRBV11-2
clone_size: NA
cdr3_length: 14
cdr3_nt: TGTGCCAGCAGCACCGGGACAGCCGGAGAGACCCAGTACTTC
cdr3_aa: CASSTGTAGETQYF

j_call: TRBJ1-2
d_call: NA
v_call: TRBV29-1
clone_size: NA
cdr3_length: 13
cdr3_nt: TGCAGCGTTGAACAGGGTACTAACTATGGCTACACCTTC
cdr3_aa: CSVEQGTNYGYTF

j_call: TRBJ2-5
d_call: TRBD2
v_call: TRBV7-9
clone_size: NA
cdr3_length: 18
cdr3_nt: TGTGCCAGCAGCTTAGCCAAAAGCGGGGGGCTTCCGATCGAGACCCAGTACTTC
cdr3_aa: CASSLAKSGGLPIETQYF

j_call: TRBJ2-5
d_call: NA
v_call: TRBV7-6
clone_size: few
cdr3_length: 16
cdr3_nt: TGTGCCAGCAGCCCTCAGGGGTCTCCCTTCCGAGAGACCCAGTACTTC
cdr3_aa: CASSPQGSPFRETQYF

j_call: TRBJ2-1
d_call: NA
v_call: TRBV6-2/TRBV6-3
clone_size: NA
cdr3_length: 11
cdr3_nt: TGTGCCAGCAGTCAGGGACACAAGCAGTTCTTC
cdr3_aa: CASSQGHKQFF

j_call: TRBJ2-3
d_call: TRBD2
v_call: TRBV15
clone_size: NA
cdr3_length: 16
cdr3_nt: TGTGCCACCAGCTCCGCCGGGACTAGCGGGGGAGATACGCAGTATTTT
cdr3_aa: CATSSAGTSGGDTQYF

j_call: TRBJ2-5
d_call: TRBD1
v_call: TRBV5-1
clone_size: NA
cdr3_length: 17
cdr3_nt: TGCGCCAGCAGCTTCGGGACAGGGGATTTGTACCAAGAGACCCAGTACTTC
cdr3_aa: CASSFGTGDLYQETQYF

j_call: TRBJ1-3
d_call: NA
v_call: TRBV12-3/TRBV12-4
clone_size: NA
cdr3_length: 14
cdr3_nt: TGTGCCAGCAGTTTAGCAGGGCCTGGAAACACCATATATTTT
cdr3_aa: CASSLAGPGNTIYF

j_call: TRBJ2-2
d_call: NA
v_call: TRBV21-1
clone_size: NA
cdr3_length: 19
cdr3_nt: TGTGCCAGCAGCTCGGTTGGGAGGAACAGCCGGGGGAACACCGGGGAGCTGTTTTTT
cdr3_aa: CASSSVGRNSRGNTGELFF

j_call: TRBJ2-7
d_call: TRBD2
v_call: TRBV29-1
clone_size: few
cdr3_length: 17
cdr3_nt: TGCAGCGTTGAGACGGGATTCCGGACTAGCGGGGGTTATGAGCAGTACTTC
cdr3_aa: CSVETGFRTSGGYEQYF

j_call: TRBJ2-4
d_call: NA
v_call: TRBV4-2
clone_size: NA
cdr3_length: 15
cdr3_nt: TGTGCCAGCAGCCGGGAACTTCTAGCCAAAAACATTCAGTACTTC
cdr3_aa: CASSRELLAKNIQYF

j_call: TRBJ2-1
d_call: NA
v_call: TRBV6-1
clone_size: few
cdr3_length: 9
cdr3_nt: TGTGCCAGCAGTTCTGGACGGTTCTTC
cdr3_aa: CASSSGRFF

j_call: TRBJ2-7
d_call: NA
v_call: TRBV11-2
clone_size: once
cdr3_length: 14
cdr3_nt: TGTGCCAGCAGCTTGCTGGGGACGCCGGGAACCCAGTACTTC
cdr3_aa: CASSLLGTPGTQYF

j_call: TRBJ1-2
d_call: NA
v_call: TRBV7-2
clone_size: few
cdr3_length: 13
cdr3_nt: TGTGCCAGCAGCTTAGCGCTCGGTTTCGGCTACACCTTC
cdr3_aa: CASSLALGFGYTF

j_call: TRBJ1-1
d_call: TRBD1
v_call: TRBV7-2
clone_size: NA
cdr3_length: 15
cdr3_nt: TGTGCCAGCAGCTCCCTGACAGGGGGAGGGACTGAAGCTTTCTTT
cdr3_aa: CASSSLTGGGTEAFF

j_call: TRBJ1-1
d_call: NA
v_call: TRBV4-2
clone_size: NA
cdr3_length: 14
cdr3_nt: TGTGCCAGCAGCCAAGATTCGTGGATCGCTGAAGCTTTCTTT
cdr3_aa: CASSQDSWIAEAFF